The sequence of this TCR beta chain was determined in a study of T cell responses to AZD1222 COVID-19 vaccine. From germline, CDR1 is SEHNR and CDR2 FQNEAQ (reference sequence). Between the trimmed V and J ends, which lost 5 bases and 2 bases, there was a span of 9 bases. The CDR3 spans 13 residues. Findings and limits, study-wide: At study baseline, merely more than 5 AZD1222 recipients were seropositive. Spike-specific TCRs gained breadth and depth after people received two AZD1222 doses. Reports indicate that nearly half of spike-specific TCRs are directed at unmutated variant regions. No repertoire was sampled before or during the peak T cell response, only after it.

Measured with immunoSEQ multiplex PCR; TCRdb has only the in-frame clones, and not every one. This repertoire shows 120,000 or so clones, around 89% found once; its top ten account for over 8.5%. Of note for this clone: Its antigen is currently unknown.

This receptor was obtained from an adult in good health. The rearrangement joins TRBV7-9 to TRBJ1-2; perhaps TRBD1 as D (5 bases). Sample: peripheral blood, taken on day 0 of MenACWY control vaccination. CDR3 DNA: TGTGCCAGCAGCCCCCAGGGAAACTATGGCTACACCTTC. The encoded protein is CASSPQGNYGYTF.